This T cell receptor beta chain appears in the sequencing data of a study of tumor-infiltrating lymphocytes in primary liver carcinoma. The CDR3 loop spans 14 amino acids. Germline-derived CDR1 and CDR2 are SGHAT and FQDESV (reference sequence). Unsorted bulk tissue, about 20-32 mg of it, served as the source for co-extraction of RNA and DNA. Note on this clonotype: At one end, the junction sequence differs from germline, possibly due to a read error.

A constant-region primer primed TCR beta cDNA synthesis from 400 to 600 ng of total RNA. Slightly modified ARM-PCR, run as three nested multiplex PCR rounds, produced the TCR beta libraries. Each of the first two PCR rounds ran approximately 11 cycles with TRBV1-TRBV30 forward and C-beta reverse primers. Each CDR3 protein is one row after TCRdb ran MiXCR on the multiplex PCR reads. The sample holds approximately 73,000 distinct CDR3 sequences, 71% seen once. The sample comprised liver tumor tissue from sampling region 4. Noted subset: tumor region T4, right-lateral pole. This chain links TRBV11-1 with TRBJ2-2, with D maybe TRBD2 (5 bases). The sequence came from a woman aged 55-75 years with primary liver carcinoma and hepatitis B virus infection. The CDR3 spells CVSRPSLDTGDMFF. CDR3 sequence (DNA): TGTGTCAGCAGACCGAGCCTTGACACCGGGGATATGTTTTTT.